This note documents a single T cell receptor (beta chain) sequence. This sample was included in a study of PD-1 blockade in classical Hodgkin lymphoma. Germline V gives CDR1 PRHDT, CDR2 FYEKMQ (reference sequence). The CDR3 totals 16 residues. The germline V and J ends were trimmed by 4 bases and 3 bases, with 16 bases remaining between them. All patients relapsed after autologous stem cell transplantation, and brentuximab vedotin exposure varied. The protocol was immunoSEQ multiplex PCR, while the TCRdb copy is restricted to in-frame clones and leaves out a portion. This sample carries 60,000 or so clones, about nine tenths of them seen once, and the ten largest clones take 9.7%.

The chain carries TRBV13 and TRBJ2-1, with a tentative D call TRBD2 (6 bases). The receptor was derived from a human donor with classical Hodgkin lymphoma. The material sequenced was peripheral blood mononuclear cells (PBMCs), taken at baseline. The CDR3 nucleotides read TGTGCCAGCAGCTCCCACGCGGGGCGAGACTACAATGAGCAGTTCTTC. Protein product: CASSSHAGRDYNEQFF.